Described below is a single T cell receptor (beta chain) sequence and its context. Its antigen remains unidentified. The data stem from a study of OX40 agonist ivuxolimab in advanced cancers. Overall study context: Enrollees could have had prior anti-PD-1, anti-PD-L1 or anti-CTLA-4 therapy, which around 40% had received. General study results and limits: Which antigen the expanded peripheral T cells recognized is unknown.

Sequenced by immunoSEQ multiplex PCR; TCRdb stores in-frame clones only, minus some. Among 12,000 or so clones listed, roughly 86% were seen once. The germline V gene encodes CDR1 SGHNT and CDR2 YYREEE (reference sequence). With 4 bases removed from V and 0 bases from J, the gap between germline ends came to 19 bases. This CDR3 is built from 17 residues. This specimen consisted of CD4+ or CD8+ T cells sorted from blood, obtained in a trial of the OX40 agonist ivuxolimab. This receptor was taken from an adult with an advanced solid tumor such as melanoma, head and neck, liver or kidney cancer. This chain connects TRBV5-4 to TRBJ1-1; maybe TRBD1 (5 bases). Here the CDR3 DNA reads TGTGCCAGCAGCACGGGGACCGCAGGGATTATGAACACTGAAGCTTTCTTT. The encoded protein is CASSTGTAGIMNTEAFF.